This T cell receptor (beta chain) was identified during a study of T cells after yellow fever vaccination. Study summary: It was SMART-Seq v4 Ultra Low Input that prepared the fractions with low cell numbers.

TCR cDNA, made by 5'RACE template switching, carried an added universal primer site and UMIs. TCRdb fed the 5' RACE reads into MiXCR, producing one record per CDR3 protein. The table records 250,000 or so distinct CDR3 sequences, roughly 3.7% of them present only once. The CDR3 has 14 residues. Germline assignment: CDR1 MNHEY and CDR2 SVGAGI. V was cut by 0 bases and J by 5 bases, with 8 bases left in between. This clonotype was seen at least ten times. The antigen is not known. Findings and caveats of the study: Most primary-vaccination clones recurred post-booster (around 97% CD4, 88% CD8). There was a possibility that FACS-sorted repertoires contained abundant clonotypes contaminating from the bulk population.

The chain links TRBV6-5 to TRBJ2-1; no clear D. The sample consisted of PBMCs, taken 15 days after the yellow fever booster vaccination. This sequence was found in a man younger than 35 who received the YFV17D yellow fever vaccine. The CDR3 coding sequence is TGTGCCAGCAGTTACTCGTTGGGGAACAATGAGCAGTTCTTC. Encoded protein: CASSYSLGNNEQFF.